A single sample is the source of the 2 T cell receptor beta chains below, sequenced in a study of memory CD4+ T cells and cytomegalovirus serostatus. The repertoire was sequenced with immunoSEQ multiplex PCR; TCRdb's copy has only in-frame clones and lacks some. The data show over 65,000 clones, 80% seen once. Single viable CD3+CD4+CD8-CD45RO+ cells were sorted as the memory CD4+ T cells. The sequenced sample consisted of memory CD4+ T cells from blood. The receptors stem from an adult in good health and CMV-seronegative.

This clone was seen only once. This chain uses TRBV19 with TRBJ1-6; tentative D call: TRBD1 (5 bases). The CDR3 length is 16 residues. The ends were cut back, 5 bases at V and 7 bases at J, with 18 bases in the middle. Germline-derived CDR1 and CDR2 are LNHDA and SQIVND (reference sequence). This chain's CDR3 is CASSPGLRVRNSPLHF. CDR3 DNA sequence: TGTGCCAGTAGTCCAGGGTTAAGGGTGAGGAATTCACCCCTCCACTTT.

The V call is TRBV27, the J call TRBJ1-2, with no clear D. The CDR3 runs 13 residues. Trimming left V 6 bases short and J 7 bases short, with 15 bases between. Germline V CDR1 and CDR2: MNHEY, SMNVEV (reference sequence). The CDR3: CASREIGGGGYTF. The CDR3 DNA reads TGTGCCAGCAGGGAGATCGGCGGTGGTGGCTACACCTTC.